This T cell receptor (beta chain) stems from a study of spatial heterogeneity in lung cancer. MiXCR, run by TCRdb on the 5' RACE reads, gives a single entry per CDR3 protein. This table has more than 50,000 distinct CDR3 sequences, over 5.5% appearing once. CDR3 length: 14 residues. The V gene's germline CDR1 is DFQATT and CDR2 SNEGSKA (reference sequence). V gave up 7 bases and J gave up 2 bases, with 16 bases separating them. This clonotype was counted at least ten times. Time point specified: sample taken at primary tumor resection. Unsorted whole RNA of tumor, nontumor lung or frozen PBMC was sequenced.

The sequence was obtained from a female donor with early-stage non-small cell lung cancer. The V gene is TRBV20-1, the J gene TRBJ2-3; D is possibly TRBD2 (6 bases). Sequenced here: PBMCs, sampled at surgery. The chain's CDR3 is CSVAPRGITDTQYF. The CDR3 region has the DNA TGCAGTGTTGCCCCCCGGGGGATCACAGATACGCAGTATTTT.